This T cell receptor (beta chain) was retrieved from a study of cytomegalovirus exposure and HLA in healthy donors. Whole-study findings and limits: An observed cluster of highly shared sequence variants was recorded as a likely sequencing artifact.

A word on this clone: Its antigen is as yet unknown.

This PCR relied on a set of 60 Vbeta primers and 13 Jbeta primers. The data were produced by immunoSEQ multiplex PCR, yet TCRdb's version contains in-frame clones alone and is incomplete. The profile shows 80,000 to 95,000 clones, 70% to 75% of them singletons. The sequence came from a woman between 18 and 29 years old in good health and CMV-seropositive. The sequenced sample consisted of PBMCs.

The CDR3, as DNA: TGTGCCAGCAGACTTTGGGGGGGGCGGACCTACGAGCAGTACTTC. This sequence encodes CASRLWGGRTYEQYF. The V gene is TRBV5-6, the J gene TRBJ2-7; weak D call: TRBD2 (7 bases). The CDR3 consists of 15 residues. Germline CDR1 is SGHDT and CDR2 is YYEEEE. The V and J ends lost 5 bases and 2 bases respectively, with 17 bases between them.